The clone carrying this T cell receptor beta chain was seen more than once but under ten times. Study processing details: Reference gene primer amplification yielded estimated nucleated cell counts. Libraries were prepared by immunoSEQ multiplex PCR; TCRdb keeps only in-frame clonotypes and omits some of them. V, J and clone size are those of that table, while D and trimming were read from the DNA. The data hold a few hundred thousand clones, with 70% to 90% observed a single time. The germline gives CDR1 KGHDR, CDR2 SFDVKD. The V segment lost 10 bases and the J segment 2 bases; nucleotides outside the gene matches: 5. This CDR3 contains 14 residues. The sample comes from a study of blood T cell repertoires in COVID-19. Study information: Some COVID-19 samples were acute and others convalescent; all came from the United States, Italy and Spain. Sample material is recorded as cDNA or gDNA derived from T cells, B-cell-depleted T cells, or PBMCs.

V and J are TRBV24-1 and TRBJ2-2; 8 nucleotides align to TRBD1. The sequence came from a man aged 60-69 years who had recovered from COVID-19. The material sequenced was peripheral blood. CDR3 bases: TGTGCCACTCAACAGGGGGGAAACACCGGGGAGCTGTTTTTT. Its protein product is CATQQGGNTGELFF.